These 7 T cell receptor beta chains came from one sample sequenced in a study of blood T cells in healthy people across ages. Next came a second PCR, run for about 7 to 11 cycles, which used a sample-barcoded 5' primer along with a J-beta primer mix. TCRdb called the 5' RACE reads again in MiXCR, with one record for every CDR3 protein. This sample has 1 million to 1.2 million distinct CDR3 sequences, with 35% to 45% found just once. Sequencing was performed on blood. These receptors all stem from a man younger than 35 in good health.

J is TRBJ2-6 and V is TRBV4-2; D uncertain. Per the germline V gene, CDR1 is LGHNA and CDR2 is YNFKEQ. V was pared by 0 bases and J by 2 bases, with 11 bases between. CDR3 length equals 17 residues. The DNA for the CDR3 is TGTGCCAGCAGCCAAGAGGGCAGCTTAACTGGGGCCAACGTCCTGACTTTC. Protein: CASSQEGSLTGANVLTF.

V and J are TRBV20-1 and TRBJ1-2, with 7 bases lining up with TRBD1. Germline loops: CDR1 DFQATT, CDR2 SNEGSKA (reference sequence). The CDR3 contains 15 residues. The ends lost 1 base at V and 0 bases at J; junction bases unmatched: 5. CDR3 in amino acids: CSARGGQVANYGYTF. Written as DNA, the CDR3 is TGCAGTGCTAGAGGTGGACAGGTAGCTAACTATGGCTACACCTTC.

The J gene is TRBJ2-3, the V gene TRBV6-6; the D is unclear. Germline CDR1 is MNHNY and CDR2 is SVGAGI (reference sequence). Trimming took 6 bases from V and 4 from J, leaving 11 bases between them. CDR3 size: 13 residues. CDR3 residues: CASRDTWADTQYF. CDR3 coding DNA: TGTGCCAGCAGAGACACTTGGGCAGATACGCAGTATTTT.

The J gene is TRBJ2-1, the V gene TRBV7-3; D might be TRBD2 (5 bases). TRBJ2-7 explains the end of the DNA better; the J call may be wrong. CDR1 and CDR2 (germline): SGHTA, FQGTGA. CDR3 length equals 15 residues. CDR3 residues: CASSLNPSSYNEQYF. Here the CDR3 DNA reads TGTGCCAGCAGCTTAAACCCTAGCTCCTACAATGAGCAGTACTTC.

The chain has TRBV11-2 and TRBJ2-1; 8 positions match TRBD2. Germline CDR1 and CDR2: SGHAT and FQNNGV. The length of the CDR3 is 16 residues. Trimming cost V 7 bases and J 1 base; bases outside gene matches: 9. CDR3 protein: CASTCSGGASYNEQFF. The CDR3 DNA reads TGTGCCAGCACCTGTTCCGGGGGGGCTTCCTACAATGAGCAGTTCTTC.

This clonotype has only a few counts. The chain links TRBV21-1 to TRBJ2-7. TRBV21-1 is a documented pseudogene. This CDR3 has 12 amino acids. The chain's CDR3 is CASVSASYEQYF. The CDR3 DNA sequence: TGTGCCAGCGTTTCTGCCTCCTACGAGCAGTACTTC.

There are a few counts of this clonotype. This chain uses TRBV4-3 with TRBJ1-1; D gene unclear. V lost 5 bases and J 1 base, leaving 11 bases between the germline ends. CDR1 is LGHNA, CDR2 YSLEER, per germline. The CDR3 consists of 14 residues. The CDR3 DNA sequence: TGCGCCAGCAGCATAAGGGTAGGGAACACTGAAGCTTTCTTT. Translating gives CASSIRVGNTEAFF.